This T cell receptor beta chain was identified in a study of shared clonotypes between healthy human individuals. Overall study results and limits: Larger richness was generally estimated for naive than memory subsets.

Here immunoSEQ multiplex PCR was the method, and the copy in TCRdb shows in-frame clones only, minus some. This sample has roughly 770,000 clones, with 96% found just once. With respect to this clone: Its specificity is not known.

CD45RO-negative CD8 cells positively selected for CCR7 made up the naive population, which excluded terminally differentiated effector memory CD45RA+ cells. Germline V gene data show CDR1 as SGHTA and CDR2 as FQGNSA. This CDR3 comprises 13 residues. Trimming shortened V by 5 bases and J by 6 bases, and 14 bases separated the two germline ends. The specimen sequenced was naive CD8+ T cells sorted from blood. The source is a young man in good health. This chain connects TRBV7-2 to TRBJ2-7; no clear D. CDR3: CASSPGRRSEQYF. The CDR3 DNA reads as TGTGCCAGCAGCCCCGGCCGGAGAAGCGAGCAGTACTTC.